What follows is one TCR beta chain and its context. This sample was included in a study of shared clonotypes between healthy human individuals. CD8 cells classed as naive were CD45RO-negative and positively selected for CCR7, excluding terminally differentiated effector memory CD45RA+ cells. The CDR3 is 13 residues long. Trimming stripped 1 base from V and 6 bases from J, with 6 bases between. CDR1 MNHEY and CDR2 SMNVEV come from the germline V gene (reference sequence). Sorted subsets were amplified in replicate PCRs using around 0.2 ug DNA, roughly 30,000 T cell genomes. Profiling relied on immunoSEQ multiplex PCR, and the TCRdb table lists in-frame clones only, not all of them. This sample yields some 2.1 million clones, of which 90% to 95% are seen a single time; over 1.5% belongs to the top ten.

The TCR originated in a young man in good health. Some clones in this sample may be carry-over from other donors' samples. Sequencing was performed on naive CD8+ T cells from PBMCs. The rearrangement joins TRBV27 to TRBJ2-2; D not resolved. This CDR3 is CASSLFRSGELFF. Written as DNA, the CDR3 is TGTGCCAGCAGTTTATTTCGGTCCGGGGAGCTGTTTTTT.